This T cell receptor beta chain is from a study of OX40 agonist ivuxolimab in advanced cancers. Study-wide context: Patients in the trial were receiving intravenous ivuxolimab every 2 weeks, at doses of 0.01 to 10 mg/kg.

This clone was seen once. The antigen remains unidentified. V lost 3 bases to trimming and J lost 8 bases; unmatched junction nucleotides: 4. CDR3 length: 14 amino acids. Germline CDR1 and CDR2: LGHNT and FRNRAP. Study findings and constraints: Dosing at 0.1 to 3.0 mg/kg was accompanied by clonal expansion of CD4+ and CD8+ blood T cells by week 6.

Some clones are missing from TCRdb's copy, which holds only in-frame ones; the method was immunoSEQ multiplex PCR. The sample has tens of thousands of clones, 84% seen once. Specimen: CD4+ or CD8+ T cells sorted from blood, collected in a trial of the OX40 agonist ivuxolimab. The chain links TRBV12-5 to TRBJ2-1; 10 bases fit TRBD2. This receptor was identified in an adult with an advanced solid tumor such as melanoma, head and neck, liver or kidney cancer. The CDR3 is CASGLAGGVDEQFF. The CDR3 DNA reads TGTGCTAGTGGTTTAGCGGGAGGGGTCGATGAGCAGTTCTTC.